The 27 T cell receptor beta chains below were found in one sample sequenced in a study of T-cell reconstitution after alpha-beta-depleted transplantation in children. The TCRbeta library was prepared with unique molecular identifiers. TCRdb fed the PCR reads into MiXCR, producing one record per CDR3 protein. There are under 400,000 distinct CDR3 sequences in the sample; approximately 23% occur only once, and approximately 11% lies in the top ten. Source: PBMCs, mostly from graft donor cells, taken 180 days after TCRalphabeta/CD19-depleted stem cell transplant. These receptors were taken from a male patient aged 10 to 17 who had a stem cell transplant for acute lymphoblastic leukemia, so the T cells may come from the graft donor.

This clonotype was seen only a few times. The V and J genes are TRBV21-1 and TRBJ2-1; the table gives TRBD2 as D, unverified against the DNA. TRBV21-1 is termed a pseudogene. This CDR3 region has 19 residues. The chain's CDR3 is CATIWKRGESGTSNNEQFF. As DNA, the CDR3 is TGTGCCACCATTTGGAAAAGGGGGGAGTCCGGGACTAGCAACAATGAGCAGTTCTTC.

Concerning this clonotype: A read error may be the cause here, since a much bigger clone is one base away. The V and J genes are TRBV11-2 and TRBJ1-2, with 8 bases lining up with TRBD1. Germline V lookup: CDR1 SGHAT, CDR2 FQNNGV. The CDR3 sequence is 14 residues long. The DNA for the CDR3 is TGTGCCAGCAGCTTCCTAACAGGGGGTTATGGCGACACCTTC. It yields the protein CASSFLTGGYGDTF.

The rearrangement uses TRBV18 and TRBJ2-7, with 7 positions matching TRBD2. This CDR3 region has 15 residues. Per the germline V gene, CDR1 is KGHSH and CDR2 is LQKENI. V shed 0 bases and J 2 bases; nucleotides not matched to a gene: 4. CDR3 in amino acids: CASSPPSGSAYEQYF. The CDR3 bases are TGTGCCAGCTCACCACCTAGCGGGTCCGCCTACGAGCAGTACTTC.

The V call is TRBV20-1, the J call TRBJ2-5; D call uncertain. Germline V gives CDR1 DFQATT, CDR2 SNEGSKA (reference sequence). The CDR3 runs to 13 residues. With 6 bases removed from V and 2 bases from J, the gap between germline ends came to 13 bases. DNA for the CDR3: TGCAGTGCCCACCTACCCACACAAGAGACCCAGTACTTC. Amino acids: CSAHLPTQETQYF.

The chain is built from TRBV9 and TRBJ2-1, with D maybe TRBD2 (5 bases). CDR1 SGDLS and CDR2 YYNGEE come from the germline V gene. Trimming took off 3 bases at V and 6 bases at J, with 19 bases between the two ends. The CDR3 has 16 amino acids. The CDR3: CASSASPLRAGNEQFF. CDR3 nucleotide sequence: TGTGCCAGCAGCGCTAGTCCCCTGCGGGCGGGCAATGAGCAGTTCTTC.

V usage is TRBV3-1 and J usage is TRBJ2-2, with a tentative D call TRBD1 (5 bases). With 8 bases removed from V and 2 bases from J, the gap between germline ends came to 9 bases. The CDR3 covers 13 residues. The germline V gene encodes CDR1 LGHDT and CDR2 YNNKEL (reference sequence). The CDR3 nucleotides read TGTGCCAGCCACAGGATTAACACCGGGGAGCTGTTTTTT. As protein: CASHRINTGELFF.

V usage is TRBV9 and J usage is TRBJ2-7, with D maybe TRBD2 (5 bases). Trimming stripped 0 bases from V and 4 bases from J, with 14 bases between. CDR3 size: 15 residues. The germline V gene encodes CDR1 SGDLS and CDR2 YYNGEE. The CDR3 region has the DNA TGTGCCAGCAGCGTAGAGCCGGGGTCTCTTTACGAGCAGTACTTC. Amino acids: CASSVEPGSLYEQYF.

This clonotype was detected a few times. The rearrangement links TRBV4-2 to TRBJ2-1; 12 bases agree with TRBD2. Germline V gene lookup returns CDR1 LGHNA and CDR2 YNFKEQ. V was pared by 3 bases and J by 1 base, with 13 bases of the junction left unmatched. There are 20 residues in the CDR3. The CDR3 here is CASSQVLGLAGITSYNEQFF. CDR3 DNA: TGTGCCAGCAGCCAGGTCTTAGGACTAGCGGGAATCACATCCTACAATGAGCAGTTCTTC.

This clonotype showed up just a few times. V usage is TRBV7-3 and J usage is TRBJ2-2; perhaps TRBD1 as D (6 bases). Trimming left V 2 bases short and J 1 base short, with 11 bases between. Germline V gene data show CDR1 as SGHTA and CDR2 as FQGTGA. The CDR3 runs to 16 residues. This CDR3 is CASSLGGFENTGELFF. The CDR3 nucleotides are TGTGCCAGCAGCTTAGGGGGCTTCGAGAACACCGGGGAGCTGTTTTTT.

This clonotype was counted between two and nine times. The chain uses TRBV5-1 and TRBJ1-2, with a tentative D call TRBD1 (5 bases). Germline V lookup: CDR1 SGHRS, CDR2 YFSETQ. V was pared by 5 bases and J by 2 bases, with 13 bases between. This CDR3 has 14 residues. CDR3 sequence: CASRPRGVNYGYTF. The CDR3 nucleotides read TGCGCCAGCAGACCGCGGGGCGTCAACTATGGCTACACCTTC. Using reference TRBV5-1 and TRBJ1-2 for the parts outside the CDR3, the full variable domain is KAGVTQTPRYLIKTRGQQVTLSCSPISGHRSVSWYQQTPGQGLQFLFEYFSETQRNKGNFPGRFSGRQFSNSRSEMNVSTLELGDSALYLCASRPRGVNYGYTFGSGTRLTVV.

The chain uses TRBV20-1 and TRBJ2-2; TRBD2 agrees at 14 bases. The CDR3 totals 16 residues. Germline values: CDR1 DFQATT, CDR2 SNEGSKA (reference sequence). Losses at the gene ends were 2 bases for V and 7 bases for J; bases not matched to a gene: 6. The DNA of the CDR3 is TGCAGTGCTAGACCCTCGACTAGCGGGAGGGACGGGGAGCTGTTTTTT. Its translation is CSARPSTSGRDGELFF.

This clonotype was recorded a few times. The chain combines TRBV4-1 with TRBJ2-5, with 8 bases fitting TRBD1. Germline V gene sequence: CDR1 MGHRA, CDR2 YSYEKL. V lost 6 bases, J lost 1 base, and 7 bases stayed unmatched. This CDR3 contains 15 residues. CDR3 region: CASREWTGIQETQYF. The CDR3 DNA follows: TGCGCCAGCAGGGAGTGGACAGGGATCCAAGAGACCCAGTACTTC.

This clonotype has at least ten counts. V gene TRBV29-1 combines with J gene TRBJ2-5, with 10 bases identical to TRBD2. In germline, CDR1 is SQVTM, CDR2 ANQGSEA. The V segment lost 7 bases and the J segment 4 bases; nucleotides outside the gene matches: 12. The CDR3 is 15 residues long. The CDR3 DNA reads as TGCAGCGCCAAGGGACTAGCGACGCCCCGAGAGACCCAGTACTTC. It yields the protein CSAKGLATPRETQYF. Together with reference TRBV29-1 and TRBJ2-5, the CDR3 gives the full variable domain: SAVISQKPSRDICQRGTSLTIQCQVDSQVTMMFWYRQQPGQSLTLIATANQGSEATYESGFVIDKFPISRPNLTFSTLTVSNMSPEDSSIYLCSAKGLATPRETQYFGPGTRLLVL.

This clonotype was seen ten or more times. The chain carries TRBV5-6 and TRBJ2-1; TRBD2 aligns across 12 bases. The CDR3 is 16 residues long. Per the germline V gene, CDR1 is SGHDT and CDR2 is YYEEEE. V lost 4 bases and J lost 5; bases outside the gene matches: 7. CDR3 in amino acids: CASSHRLAGADNEQFF. The CDR3 DNA reads TGTGCCAGCAGCCACCGACTAGCGGGAGCTGACAATGAGCAGTTCTTC. The complete variable domain, with remaining parts taken from reference TRBV5-6 and TRBJ2-1, reads DAGVTQSPTHLIKTRGQQVTLRCSPKSGHDTVSWYQQALGQGPQFIFQYYEEEERQRGNFPDRFSGHQFPNYSSELNVNALLLGDSALYLCASSHRLAGADNEQFFGPGTRLTVL.

A few counts support this clonotype. The rearrangement links TRBV6-2 or TRBV6-3 to TRBJ2-1; D is unclear. CDR1 and CDR2 (germline): MNHEY, SVGEGT. V was clipped by 6 bases and J by 5 bases, with 17 bases between them. This CDR3 is 15 amino acids long. DNA of the CDR3: TGTGCCAGCAGCCCCCATTTGACGATAGACAATGAGCAGTTCTTC. Its protein is CASSPHLTIDNEQFF.

The table lists this clonotype with a few counts. The V call is TRBV4-1, the J call TRBJ1-3; D unclear. Germline V CDR1 and CDR2: MGHRA, YSYEKL. V lost 0 bases and J 3 bases, leaving 24 bases between the germline ends. The CDR3 loop spans 20 amino acids. The CDR3 reads CASSQDPRWQAPDLGNTIYF. The CDR3 nucleotides read TGCGCCAGCAGCCAAGATCCGAGGTGGCAGGCTCCGGATCTTGGAAACACCATATATTTT.

This clonotype was seen a few times. The genes are TRBV3-1 and TRBJ1-4, with a weak D call TRBD1 (5 bases). The CDR3 is 15 amino acids. The V gene lost 1 base and the J gene lost 0 bases, with 6 bases spanning the gap. The germline gives CDR1 LGHDT, CDR2 YNNKEL (reference sequence). The CDR3: CASSQGGATNEKLFF. The CDR3 DNA reads as TGTGCCAGCAGCCAAGGGGGGGCAACTAATGAAAAACTGTTTTTT.

This clonotype has ten or more counts. The J gene is TRBJ2-5, the V gene TRBV4-1; TRBD1 or TRBD2 may be the D gene (5 bases each). The ends were cut back, 2 bases at V and 3 bases at J, with 16 bases in the middle. The CDR3 is 16 amino acids. The V gene's germline CDR1 is MGHRA and CDR2 YSYEKL. CDR3 region: CASSQPPGRKKETQYF. Written as DNA, the CDR3 is TGCGCCAGCAGCCAACCGCCGGGACGGAAGAAAGAGACCCAGTACTTC.

The rearrangement uses TRBV11-2 and TRBJ2-7, with D tentatively TRBD2 (5 bases). The CDR3 loop spans 15 amino acids. The V gene's germline CDR1 is SGHAT and CDR2 FQNNGV. The germline V and J ends were trimmed by 1 base and 3 bases, with 13 bases remaining between them. The CDR3 DNA follows: TGTGCCAGCAGCTTAGTTGGCGAGGGTTTCTACGAGCAGTACTTC. Amino acids: CASSLVGEGFYEQYF.

The J gene is TRBJ2-1, the V gene TRBV7-9, with D unclear. Per germline, CDR1 SEHNR and CDR2 FQNEAQ (reference sequence). The CDR3 has 13 residues. V gave up 2 bases and J gave up 4 bases, with 6 bases separating them. In DNA, the CDR3 is TGTGCCAGCAGCTTAACCAATTACAATGAGCAGTTCTTC. Encoded protein: CASSLTNYNEQFF.

This clonotype was seen only a few times. This chain connects TRBV5-1 to TRBJ2-7; the D gene could be TRBD1 or TRBD2 (8 bases each). Germline V gene sequence: CDR1 SGHRS, CDR2 YFSETQ. The V and J ends lost 4 bases and 3 bases respectively, with 17 bases between them. The CDR3 consists of 15 residues. The CDR3 coding sequence is TGCGCCAGCAGCCGGGGGGGACAGGACTTCTACGAGCAGTACTTC. It translates to CASSRGGQDFYEQYF.

This chain uses TRBV7-9 with TRBJ2-1; D remains unclear. Trimming pared 5 bases from V and 3 bases from J, leaving 11 bases between. From germline, CDR1 is SEHNR and CDR2 FQNEAQ (reference sequence). The CDR3 has 14 residues. Here the CDR3 DNA reads TGTGCCAGCAGCCGTCTTGTCGACTACAATGAGCAGTTCTTC. Amino acid sequence: CASSRLVDYNEQFF.

The V call is TRBV20-1, the J call TRBJ1-5, with no clear D. V shed 0 bases and J shed 0 bases, with 3 bases lying between them. Looked up from germline, CDR1 is DFQATT and CDR2 is SNEGSKA (reference sequence). The CDR3 has 13 amino acids. DNA of the CDR3: TGCAGTGCTAGAGATAATAGCAATCAGCCCCAGCATTTT. It translates to CSARDNSNQPQHF.

V is TRBV7-3 and J is TRBJ2-5, with D perhaps given as TRBD1 or TRBD2 (5 bases each). The CDR3 is 16 residues long. Trimming cost V 1 base and J 5 bases, with 17 bases left between them. The germline CDR1 and CDR2 sequences are SGHTA and FQGTGA. The CDR3 loop is CASSLSGVGTGETQYF. Here the CDR3 DNA reads TGTGCCAGCAGCTTAAGTGGTGTGGGGACGGGGGAGACCCAGTACTTC.

The rearrangement joins TRBV9 to TRBJ2-2; 9 nucleotides align to TRBD1. The CDR3 is 15 amino acids. Trimming took 0 bases from V and 6 from J; bases not matched to a gene: 3. From germline, CDR1 is SGDLS and CDR2 YYNGEE. This CDR3 reads CASSVGDRAPGELFF. DNA of the CDR3: TGTGCCAGCAGCGTAGGGGACAGGGCTCCCGGGGAGCTGTTTTTT. The full variable domain, its missing parts supplied by reference TRBV9 and TRBJ2-2, is DSGVTQTPKHLITATGQRVTLRCSPRSGDLSVYWYQQSLDQGLQFLIQYYNGEERAKGNILERFSAQQFPDLHSELNLSSLELGDSALYFCASSVGDRAPGELFFGEGSRLTVL.

This chain joins TRBV6-2 or TRBV6-3 and TRBJ2-1; the match to TRBD2 covers 7 bases. From germline, CDR1 is MNHEY and CDR2 SVGEGT. Unmatched junction bases numbered 16, after V lost 2 bases and J lost 0 bases. The CDR3 runs to 20 residues. CDR3 bases: TGTGCCAGCAGTTACAGTCCGGGACTACCTCAATTTCGCTCCTACAATGAGCAGTTCTTC. Translating it yields CASSYSPGLPQFRSYNEQFF.

This clonotype appeared a few times. V gene TRBV7-9 combines with J gene TRBJ1-2; D unclear. Per germline, CDR1 SEHNR and CDR2 FQNEAQ (reference sequence). The CDR3 loop spans 14 amino acids. Trimming took 5 bases from V and 3 from J, leaving 13 bases between them. Written as DNA, the CDR3 is TGTGCCAGCAGCCCCACGGACCGCTACTATGGCTACACCTTC. Translating it yields CASSPTDRYYGYTF.